This T cell receptor (beta chain) originates from a study of T-cell reconstitution after alpha-beta-depleted transplantation in children. Germline CDR1 reads MNHNS; CDR2 reads SASEGT. Trimming pared 6 bases from V and 7 bases from J, leaving 18 bases between. This CDR3 is built from 15 residues. Preparing the TCRbeta library involved the use of unique molecular identifiers. Via MiXCR, TCRdb re-called the PCR reads, giving one row per CDR3 protein. This table has some 120,000 distinct CDR3 sequences, about 9.9% appearing once. Study results and limitations: Reported findings indicate that, about two months after transplant, alpha-beta T cells came from several hundred expanded clones, which were derived from non-depleted graft cells. T-cell counts and diversity at one year following transplant were attributed mainly to newly produced T cells. The high TCRbeta diversity at day 60 in some patients came from surviving recipient T cells and thymic progenitors.

A few counts support this clonotype. What it recognizes is unknown. The source is a girl under three years old who had a stem cell transplant for combined immunodeficiency, so the T cells may come from the graft donor. The rearrangement uses TRBV6-1 and TRBJ1-4; a possible D gene is TRBD1 (6 bases). The sample consisted of PBMCs, mostly from graft donor cells, taken 180 days after TCRalphabeta/CD19-depleted stem cell transplant. CDR3 amino acids: CASRAQGRSIEKLFF. The CDR3 DNA reads TGTGCCAGCAGGGCACAGGGCCGTTCGATTGAAAAACTGTTTTTT.